This T cell receptor beta chain comes out of a study of blood T cells in healthy people across ages. Points from the study as a whole: Per million T cells, TCR beta diversity dropped roughly linearly as age increased.

Every donor gave approximately 10 milliliters of peripheral blood. Trimming cost V 0 bases and J 1 base; bases outside gene matches: 12. The CDR3 has 19 amino acids. Germline-derived CDR1 and CDR2 are LGHDT and YNNKEL (reference sequence). A second PCR, run for roughly 6 to 11 cycles, used a sample-barcoded 5' primer plus a J-beta primer mix. Tagging of each cDNA molecule was performed by a template-switch adaptor with 12 random nucleotides. TCRdb re-derived calls from the 5' RACE reads in MiXCR, one entry per CDR3 protein. Of about 700,000 distinct CDR3 sequences in the sample, about 34% were seen once. As to this clonotype: No antigen is known for it.

This chain joins TRBV3-1 and TRBJ2-5; TRBD1 matches at 9 bases. This receptor was obtained from a woman at least 80 years old in good health. Sequenced input: blood. In DNA form, the CDR3 reads TGTGCCAGCAGCCAAGACTCACCGGGACAGGGCCGTCCCCAAGAGACCCAGTACTTC. Its translation: CASSQDSPGQGRPQETQYF.